This entry describes one TCR beta chain. What it recognizes is unknown. The data are from a study of CD8+ T cells in alopecia areata. Overall study results and limits: Among patients, TCR sharing was less clear than in mice, a difference possibly due in part to HLA diversity in the patient population.

Sequencing used cDNA as its template, made by extracting RNA and reverse transcribing it. Some clones are missing from TCRdb's copy, which holds only in-frame ones; the method was immunoSEQ multiplex PCR. The sample records fewer than 100,000 clones, around 70% being singletons. Stated treatment: oral pan-JAK inhibitor, 5-10 mg twice daily. The source is a human donor with alopecia areata. The sequencing here drew on CD8+ T cells sorted from blood, taken between weeks 43 and 45, from a patient treated with tofacitinib.

CDR3 residues: CASSLGMNTEAFF. CDR3 in DNA: TGCGCCAGCAGCTTGGGGATGAACACTGAAGCTTTCTTT. The chain is built from TRBV5-1 and TRBJ1-1; D remains ambiguous. The CDR3 has 13 residues. With 0 bases removed from V and 0 bases from J, the gap between germline ends came to 3 bases. Germline V lookup: CDR1 SGHRS, CDR2 YFSETQ.